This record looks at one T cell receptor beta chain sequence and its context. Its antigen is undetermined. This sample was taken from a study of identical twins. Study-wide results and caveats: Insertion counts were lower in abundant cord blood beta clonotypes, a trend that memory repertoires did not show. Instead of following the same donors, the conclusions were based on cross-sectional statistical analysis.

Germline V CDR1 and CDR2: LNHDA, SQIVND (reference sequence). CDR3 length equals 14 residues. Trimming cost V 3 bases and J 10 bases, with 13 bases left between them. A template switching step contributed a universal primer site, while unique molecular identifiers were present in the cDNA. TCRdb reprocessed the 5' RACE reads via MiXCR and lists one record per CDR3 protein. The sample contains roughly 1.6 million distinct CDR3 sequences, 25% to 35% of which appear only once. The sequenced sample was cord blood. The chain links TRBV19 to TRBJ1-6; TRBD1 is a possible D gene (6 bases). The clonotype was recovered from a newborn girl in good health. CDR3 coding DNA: TGTGCCAGTAGTATCCGGACAGTGAAGTCACCCCTCCACTTT. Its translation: CASSIRTVKSPLHF.